These 26 T cell receptor beta chains came from one sample sequenced in a study of T-cell memory formation after mild COVID-19. TCRdb used MiXCR to reprocess the 5' RACE reads, holding one entry per CDR3 protein. The sample lists approximately 250,000 distinct CDR3 sequences; around 15% were seen once. Sequencing was carried out using PBMCs or a T cell subset sorted from them (not recorded which). These receptors all stem from a young man who had mild COVID-19 (a few samples of this study predate the infection). Cell type and time point are not known.

For the CDR3, the DNA is TGTGCCAGCTCACCTGAGGATGCCAATCAGCCCCAGCATTTT. Translating gives CASSPEDANQPQHF. The V and J genes are TRBV18 and TRBJ1-5; D uncertain. The V gene's germline CDR1 is KGHSH and CDR2 LQKENI. CDR3 length: 14 amino acids. V dropped 3 bases and J dropped 3 bases, with 9 bases sitting between them.

This clonotype occurred many times. This rearrangement joins TRBV4-1 to TRBJ2-7; TRBD1 matches 8 bases. The V segment lost 1 base and the J segment 2 bases; nucleotides outside the gene matches: 4. CDR1 and CDR2 (germline): MGHRA, YSYEKL. This CDR3 contains 15 residues. CDR3 sequence: CASSQVGQATYEQYV. The CDR3 DNA is TGCGCCAGCAGCCAAGTGGGACAGGCGACCTACGAGCAGTACGTC.

The chain combines TRBV6-5 with TRBJ2-5, with D perhaps TRBD1 or TRBD2 (6 bases each). Looked up from germline, CDR1 is MNHEY and CDR2 is SVGAGI. This CDR3 spans 14 amino acids. V lost 2 bases to trimming and J lost 4 bases, with 11 bases between them. CDR3 region: CASSYGGLGETQYF. For the CDR3, the DNA is TGTGCCAGCAGTTACGGGGGGCTGGGAGAGACCCAGTACTTC.

This clonotype turned up a few times. This chain links TRBV5-1 with TRBJ1-3, with no clear D. The CDR3 has 14 residues. V lost 0 bases, J lost 8 bases, and 12 bases lay in between. Germline CDR1 is SGHRS and CDR2 is YFSETQ. The CDR3 coding sequence is TGCGCCAGCAGCTTGGCCGACACCGGAGACACCATATATTTT. As protein: CASSLADTGDTIYF.

The V and J genes are TRBV10-3 and TRBJ2-1; 7 bases line up with TRBD1. The junction had 8 bases not matched to a gene; V was cut back by 7 bases and J by 5 bases. This CDR3 has 14 amino acids. Germline loops: CDR1 ENHRY, CDR2 SYGVKD. Here the CDR3 reads CAIKAADRDNEQFF. The CDR3 DNA sequence: TGTGCCATCAAGGCAGCCGACAGGGACAATGAGCAGTTCTTC.

The chain joins TRBV7-2 to TRBJ2-1, with D possibly TRBD2 on 6 matching bases. Germline V gene sequence: CDR1 SGHTA, CDR2 FQGNSA. The CDR3 has 13 amino acids. V lost 3 bases, J lost 9 bases, and 12 bases lay in between. CDR3 bases: TGTGCCAGCAGCTTGCCGCCAGCGGGTGAGCAGTTCTTC. This sequence encodes CASSLPPAGEQFF. The variable domain in full, completed from reference TRBV7-2 and TRBJ2-1, reads GAGVSQSPSNKVTEKGKDVELRCDPISGHTALYWYRQSLGQGLEFLIYFQGNSAPDKSGLPSDRFSAERTGGSVSTLTIQRTQQEDSAVYLCASSLPPAGEQFFGPGTRLTVL.

J is TRBJ2-2 and V is TRBV7-8; D call uncertain. V was pared by 7 bases and J by 4 bases, with 10 bases between. This CDR3 contains 13 residues. CDR1 SGHVS and CDR2 FQNEAQ come from the germline V gene. The CDR3 DNA reads as TGTGCCAGCACCTGGACGGGCACCGGGGAGCTGTTTTTT. Its translation: CASTWTGTGELFF.

The CDR3, as DNA: TGCGCCAGCAGCCCCCATCCGGGTCGAAACACCGGGGAGCTGTTTTTT. Its protein product is CASSPHPGRNTGELFF. The genes are TRBV4-1 and TRBJ2-2; D uncertain. Germline assignment: CDR1 MGHRA and CDR2 YSYEKL. Deletions cut 4 bases from V and 2 bases from J, with 14 bases between. This CDR3 is 16 amino acids long.

A few counts support this clonotype. The V and J genes are TRBV20-1 and TRBJ1-4; TRBD1 might be the D (5 bases). Germline V lookup: CDR1 DFQATT, CDR2 SNEGSKA (reference sequence). This CDR3 contains 13 residues. Deletions cut 2 bases from V and 6 bases from J, with 10 bases between. CDR3 sequence (DNA): TGCAGTGCTAGATCGGGGGGGGATGAAAAACTGTTTTTT. It encodes CSARSGGDEKLFF.

This chain uses TRBV24-1 with TRBJ2-1; D uncertain. V dropped 4 bases and J dropped 3 bases, with 6 bases sitting between them. CDR3 length equals 13 residues. Germline lookup yields CDR1 KGHDR and CDR2 SFDVKD. Here the CDR3 DNA reads TGTGCCACCAGTGAAGGCAGCTACAATGAGCAGTTCTTC. Residues: CATSEGSYNEQFF.

CDR3 sequence (DNA): TGTGCCAGCAGCTTCTTTCGACAGCCTGGAGATACGCAGTATTTT. This encodes CASSFFRQPGDTQYF. The V and J genes are TRBV11-2 and TRBJ2-3; the D gene is possibly TRBD1 (5 bases). Germline assignment: CDR1 SGHAT and CDR2 FQNNGV. This CDR3 contains 15 residues. Trimming cost V 3 bases and J 5 bases, with 15 bases left between them.

The sample holds many counts of this clonotype. The J gene is TRBJ2-5, the V gene TRBV18; D possibly corresponds to TRBD2 (5 bases). CDR3 length equals 13 residues. V was pared by 5 bases and J by 1 base, with 8 bases between. CDR1 KGHSH and CDR2 LQKENI come from the germline V gene. CDR3 nucleotides: TGTGCCAGCTCAGGAGGTAGCCAAGAGACCCAGTACTTC. Translating it yields CASSGGSQETQYF.

This clonotype showed up just a few times. The chain combines TRBV6-5 with TRBJ2-2; D not resolved. The V gene's germline CDR1 is MNHEY and CDR2 SVGAGI. The CDR3 extends over 18 amino acids. Deletions cut 4 bases from V and 2 bases from J, with 20 bases between. CDR3 DNA: TGTGCCAGCAGTTCCACCCGAGCAGACAAGCTAAACACCGGGGAGCTGTTTTTT. It translates to CASSSTRADKLNTGELFF.

The chain recombines TRBV19 with TRBJ2-1; D is undetermined. CDR1 is LNHDA and CDR2 is SQIVND in the germline V gene (reference sequence). This CDR3 spans 13 amino acids. The V gene lost 1 base and the J gene lost 4 bases, with 5 bases spanning the gap. CDR3 sequence reads: CASSIALYNEQFF. For the CDR3, the DNA is TGTGCCAGTAGTATAGCTTTATACAATGAGCAGTTCTTC.

This clonotype was counted a few times. The gene calls are TRBV10-3 and TRBJ1-6; D is ambiguous. Trimming left V 5 bases short and J 11 bases short, with 10 bases between. This CDR3 contains 12 residues. Germline-derived CDR1 and CDR2 are ENHRY and SYGVKD. In DNA, the CDR3 is TGTGCCATCAGTCTAGCCGGGCCACCCCTCCACTTT. Translating gives CAISLAGPPLHF.

This clonotype occurred a few times. The rearrangement links TRBV4-1 to TRBJ2-5; D is uncertain. Trimming stripped 1 base from V and 0 bases from J, with 6 bases between. The CDR3 spans 14 residues. The germline V gene encodes CDR1 MGHRA and CDR2 YSYEKL. The DNA for the CDR3 is TGCGCCAGCAGCCAAGCCGCAGACCAAGAGACCCAGTACTTC. This codes for CASSQAADQETQYF.

This clonotype has just a few counts. The rearrangement links TRBV4-1 to TRBJ2-3, with unresolved D. Trimming removed 3 bases from V and 4 bases from J, with 11 bases in between. CDR3 length equals 14 residues. Germline V lookup: CDR1 MGHRA, CDR2 YSYEKL. DNA of the CDR3: TGCGCCAGCAGCCAGGGCACCGGCCCAGATACGCAGTATTTT. Protein product: CASSQGTGPDTQYF.

This clonotype was detected only a few times. The genes are TRBV12-3 or TRBV12-4 and TRBJ2-7; 7 positions match TRBD1. This CDR3 region has 14 residues. J was trimmed by 3 bases and V by 5 bases; bases with no gene match: 7. CDR3 amino acids: CASSPLAGGYEQYF. CDR3 bases: TGTGCCAGCAGTCCCCTGGCAGGGGGCTACGAGCAGTACTTC.

Remarks on this clonotype: A much bigger clone sits one base away, suggesting this may be a read error. The V call is TRBV7-9, the J call TRBJ1-2; D possibly corresponds to TRBD1 (5 bases). This CDR3 is built from 13 residues. V was shortened by 5 bases and J by 0 bases, with 7 bases between the two germline ends. The germline CDR1 and CDR2 sequences are SEHNR and FQNEAQ (reference sequence). The CDR3 loop is CASSQTANYGYTF. Written as DNA, the CDR3 is TGTGCCAGCAGCCAGACAGCTAACTATGGCTACACCTTC.

This rearrangement joins TRBV6-6 to TRBJ2-5; D remains unclear. The germline CDR1 and CDR2 sequences are MNHNY and SVGAGI (reference sequence). The CDR3 extends over 13 amino acids. The V end lost 0 bases, the J end lost 4 bases, and 6 bases lay between the germline ends. The CDR3 region has the DNA TGTGCCAGCAGTTACTCCCGTCGAGAGACCCAGTACTTC. Translating gives CASSYSRRETQYF.

This clonotype came up a few times. V usage is TRBV10-3 and J usage is TRBJ2-7; D uncertain. V dropped 4 bases and J dropped 5 bases, with 12 bases sitting between them. Germline lookup yields CDR1 ENHRY and CDR2 SYGVKD. The CDR3 loop spans 13 amino acids. CDR3 residues: CAISVILRDEQYF. CDR3 bases: TGTGCCATCAGTGTAATACTTCGGGACGAGCAGTACTTC.

V gene TRBV4-1 combines with J gene TRBJ1-3; the D is unclear. The length of the CDR3 is 15 residues. V lost 4 bases and J 4 bases, leaving 14 bases between the germline ends. Germline V CDR1 and CDR2: MGHRA, YSYEKL. Here the CDR3 DNA reads TGCGCCAGCAGCCCCTGGGGTGGGATGGGAAACACCATATATTTT. Protein product: CASSPWGGMGNTIYF.

There are a few counts of this clonotype. V and J are TRBV28 and TRBJ1-3; D is uncertain. The CDR3 is made up of 13 amino acids. Germline values: CDR1 MDHEN, CDR2 SYDVKM. V dropped 3 bases and J dropped 4 bases, with 7 bases sitting between them. The CDR3 region is CASSFRLGNTIYF. The CDR3 region has the DNA TGTGCCAGCAGTTTCCGCTTAGGAAACACCATATATTTT.

This chain connects TRBV6-1 to TRBJ2-7; D not resolved. The germline V and J ends were trimmed by 4 bases and 2 bases, with 9 bases remaining between them. Germline CDR1 MNHNS, CDR2 SASEGT. This CDR3 comprises 13 residues. The CDR3 sequence is CASSAGEPYEQYF. DNA for the CDR3: TGTGCCAGCAGTGCAGGCGAACCCTACGAGCAGTACTTC.

The rearrangement links TRBV6-2 or TRBV6-3 to TRBJ1-2, with a possible D match to TRBD1 (5 bases). The CDR3 runs to 14 residues. Trimming took 6 bases from V and 4 from J, leaving 15 bases between them. The V gene's germline CDR1 is MNHEY and CDR2 SVGEGT. This chain's CDR3 is CASSGTTRSYGYTF. The DNA for the CDR3 is TGTGCCAGCAGCGGGACCACAAGATCCTATGGCTACACCTTC.

In its sample, this clonotype was seen a few times. The V and J genes are TRBV12-2 and TRBJ2-7; whether TRBD1, the table's D call, matches the DNA was not checked. TRBV12-2 is tagged as a pseudogene. The CDR3 is made up of 14 amino acids. The CDR3 is CASRHLGTPGEQYF. In DNA form, the CDR3 reads TGTGCAAGTCGCCATCTAGGGACCCCGGGCGAGCAGTACTTC.